These T cell receptor beta chains were read from a single sample in a study of blood T cell repertoires in COVID-19. Data came from immunoSEQ multiplex PCR; TCRdb stores just in-frame clones and leaves some out. The sample includes around 93,000 clones, around 79% of them seen just once. Sequencing input: peripheral blood. The receptors stem from a woman of 80 years or more with acute or convalescent COVID-19. Both conserved end residues are part of each CDR3.

>TRBV29-1|TRBJ2-7
CSVEPGQGGYEQYF
>TRBV5-5|TRBJ1-2
CASSLEQVVYTF
>TRBV6-5|TRBJ2-1
CASSSPSGSYNEQFF
>TRBV6-5|TRBJ2-7
CASRKGQGAYEQYF
>TRBV5-1|TRBJ1-1
CASSLVQGNTEAFF
>TRBV24-1|TRBJ2-2
CATSAGIANTGELFF
>TRBV6-5|TRBJ2-7
CASSYPQGAYYEQYF
>TRBV6-5|TRBJ2-5
CASTASGFQETQYF
>TRBV12-3/TRBV12-4|TRBJ1-3
CASSLARIYF
>TRBV6-2/TRBV6-3|TRBJ1-2
CASSSTGGTYGYTF
>TRBV11-3|TRBJ2-1
CASSRTGTGQSEQFF
>TRBV29-1|TRBJ1-2
CSVEHPRKQGAYGYTF
>TRBV7-9|TRBJ2-7
CASSLGPLSDEQYF
>TRBV28|TRBJ2-7
CASSHSPGLGSLSYEQYF
>TRBV3-1/TRBV3-2|TRBJ2-7
CASSPRASYEQYF
>TRBV30|TRBJ1-3
CAWSGDWGEGWTSGNTIYF
>TRBV2|TRBJ2-3
CASSGTSPSTDTQYF
>TRBV3-1/TRBV3-2|TRBJ2-5
CASSPGTSGVGETQYF
>TRBV29-1|TRBJ2-2
CSVNLMAVNTGELFF
>TRBV2|TRBJ1-2
CASGGVDYGYTF
>TRBV18|TRBJ1-1
CASSPRGPEAFF
>TRBV2|TRBJ2-5
CARTSGGTQETQYF
>TRBV7-2|TRBJ1-2
CASSLSGDYGYTF
>TRBV5-1|TRBJ2-5
CASSLGLAVNQETQYF
>TRBV5-1|TRBJ2-3
CASSVGRGSTDTQYF
>TRBV2|TRBJ1-5
CASSVLNSNQPQHF
>TRBV18|TRBJ2-7
CASSLGLAESSYEQYF
>TRBV6-2/TRBV6-3|TRBJ2-3
CASSYELSPPDTQYF